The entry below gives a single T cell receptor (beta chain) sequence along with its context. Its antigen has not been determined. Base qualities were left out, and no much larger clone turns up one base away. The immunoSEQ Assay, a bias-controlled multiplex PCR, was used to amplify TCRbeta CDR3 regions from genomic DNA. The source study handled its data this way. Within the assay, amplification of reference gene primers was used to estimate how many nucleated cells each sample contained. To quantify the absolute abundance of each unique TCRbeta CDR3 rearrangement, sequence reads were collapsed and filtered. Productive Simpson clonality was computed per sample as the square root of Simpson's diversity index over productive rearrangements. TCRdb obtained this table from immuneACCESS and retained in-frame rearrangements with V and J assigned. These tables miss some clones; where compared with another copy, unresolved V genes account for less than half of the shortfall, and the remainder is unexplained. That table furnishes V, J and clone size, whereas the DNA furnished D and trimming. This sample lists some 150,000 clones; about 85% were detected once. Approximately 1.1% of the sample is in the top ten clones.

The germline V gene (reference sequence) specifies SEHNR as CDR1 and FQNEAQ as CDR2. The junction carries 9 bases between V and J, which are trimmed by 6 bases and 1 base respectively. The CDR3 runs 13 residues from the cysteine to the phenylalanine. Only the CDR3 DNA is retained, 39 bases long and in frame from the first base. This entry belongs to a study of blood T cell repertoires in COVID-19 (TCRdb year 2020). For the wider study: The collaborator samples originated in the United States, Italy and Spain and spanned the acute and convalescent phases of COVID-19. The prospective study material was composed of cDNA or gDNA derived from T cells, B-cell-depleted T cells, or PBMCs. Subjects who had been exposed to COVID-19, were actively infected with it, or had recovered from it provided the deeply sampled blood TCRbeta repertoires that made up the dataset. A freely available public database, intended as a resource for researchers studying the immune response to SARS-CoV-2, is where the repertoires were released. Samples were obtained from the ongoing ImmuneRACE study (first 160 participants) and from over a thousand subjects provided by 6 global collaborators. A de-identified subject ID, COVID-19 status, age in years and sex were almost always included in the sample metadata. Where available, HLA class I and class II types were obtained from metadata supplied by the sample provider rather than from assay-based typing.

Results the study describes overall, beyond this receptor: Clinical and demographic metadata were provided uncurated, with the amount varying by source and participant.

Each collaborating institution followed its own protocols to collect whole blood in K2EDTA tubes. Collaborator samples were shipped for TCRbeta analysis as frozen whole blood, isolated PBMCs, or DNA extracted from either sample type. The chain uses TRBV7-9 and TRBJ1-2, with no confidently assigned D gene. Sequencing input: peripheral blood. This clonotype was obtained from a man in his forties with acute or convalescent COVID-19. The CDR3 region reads CASSLHNNYGYTF. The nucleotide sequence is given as TGTGCCAGCAGTTTACACAATAACTATGGCTACACCTTC.